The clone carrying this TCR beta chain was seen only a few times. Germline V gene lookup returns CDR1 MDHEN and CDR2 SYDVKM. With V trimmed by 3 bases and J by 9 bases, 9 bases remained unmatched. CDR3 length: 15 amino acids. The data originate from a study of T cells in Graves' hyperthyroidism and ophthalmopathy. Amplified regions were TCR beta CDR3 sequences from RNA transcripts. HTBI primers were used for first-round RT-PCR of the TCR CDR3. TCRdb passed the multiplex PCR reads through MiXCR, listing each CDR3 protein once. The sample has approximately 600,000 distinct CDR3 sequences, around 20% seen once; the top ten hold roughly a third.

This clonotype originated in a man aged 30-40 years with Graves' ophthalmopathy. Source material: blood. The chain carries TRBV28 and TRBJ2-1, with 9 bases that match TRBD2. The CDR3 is CASSFPASGILEQFF. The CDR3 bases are TGTGCCAGCAGTTTTCCGGCTAGCGGGATTCTTGAGCAGTTCTTC. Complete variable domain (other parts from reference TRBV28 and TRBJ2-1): DVKVTQSSRYLVKRTGEKVFLECVQDMDHENMFWYRQDPGLGLRLIYFSYDVKMKEKGDIPEGYSVSREKKERFSLILESASTNQTSMYLCASSFPASGILEQFFGPGTRLTVL.